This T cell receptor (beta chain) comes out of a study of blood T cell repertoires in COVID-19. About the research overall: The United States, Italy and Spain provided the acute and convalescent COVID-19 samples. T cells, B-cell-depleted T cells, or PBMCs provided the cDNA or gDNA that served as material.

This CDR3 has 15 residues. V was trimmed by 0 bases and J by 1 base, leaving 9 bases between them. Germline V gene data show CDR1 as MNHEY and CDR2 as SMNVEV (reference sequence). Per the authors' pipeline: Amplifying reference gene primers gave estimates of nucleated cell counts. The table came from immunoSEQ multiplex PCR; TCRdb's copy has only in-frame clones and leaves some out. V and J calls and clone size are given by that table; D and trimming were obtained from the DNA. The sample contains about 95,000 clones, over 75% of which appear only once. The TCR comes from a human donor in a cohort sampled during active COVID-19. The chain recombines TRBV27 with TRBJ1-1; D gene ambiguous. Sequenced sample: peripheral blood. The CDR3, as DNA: TGTGCCAGCAGTTTATCGTTGCTAGGGAACACTGAAGCTTTCTTT. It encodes CASSLSLLGNTEAFF.